One sample yielded the 14 T cell receptor beta chains listed below, sequenced in a study of shared clonotypes between healthy human individuals. Profiled with immunoSEQ multiplex PCR; TCRdb holds only in-frame clones, not every one. The sample holds roughly 1.4 million clones, approximately 98.5% seen once. The sequencing input was naive CD4+ T cells sorted from blood. Subset reported: CD45RA+ positively selected. These TCRs come from a young man in good health.

The chain has TRBV6-1 and TRBJ1-4; D possibly corresponds to TRBD1 (6 bases). From germline, CDR1 is MNHNS and CDR2 SASEGT. The CDR3 covers 15 residues. V lost 6 bases to trimming and J lost 7 bases, with 18 bases between them. The CDR3 nucleotides read TGTGCCAGCAGACCTCTCGGGGGGGCCGGTGAAAAACTGTTTTTT. Amino acid sequence: CASRPLGGAGEKLFF.

This chain links TRBV28 with TRBJ2-5; D ambiguous. The V and J ends lost 6 bases and 6 bases respectively, with 20 bases between them. Looked up from germline, CDR1 is MDHEN and CDR2 is SYDVKM. This CDR3 is 15 amino acids long. CDR3 coding DNA: TGTGCCAGCAGCTCCGGATCATCCCGGTCGAAGACCCAGTACTTC. Amino acids: CASSSGSSRSKTQYF.

The chain employs TRBV11-2 and TRBJ2-5, with a possible D match to TRBD1 (6 bases). The CDR3 has 13 residues. The germline V gene has CDR1 SGHAT and CDR2 FQNNGV. V lost 6 bases to trimming and J lost 6 bases, with 14 bases between them. This CDR3 reads CASRLGAVKTQYF. CDR3 sequence (DNA): TGTGCCAGCAGGTTGGGGGCGGTAAAGACCCAGTACTTC. The full variable domain, rest sourced from reference TRBV11-2 and TRBJ2-5, is EAGVAQSPRYKIIEKRQSVAFWCNPISGHATLYWYQQILGQGPKLLIQFQNNGVVDDSQLPKDRFSAERLKGVDSTLKIQPAKLEDSAVYLCASRLGAVKTQYFGPGTRLLVL.

The chain uses TRBV30 and TRBJ2-1, with a possible D match to TRBD2 (5 bases). Germline assignment: CDR1 GTSNPN and CDR2 SVGIG (reference sequence). V was cut by 5 bases and J by 3 bases, with 11 bases left in between. The CDR3 consists of 13 residues. As DNA, the CDR3 is TGTGCCTGGCAAGGACTGATCTACAATGAGCAGTTCTTC. It is translated as CAWQGLIYNEQFF. Variable domain in full (rest from reference TRBV30 and TRBJ2-1): SQTIHQWPATLVQPVGSPLSLECTVEGTSNPNLYWYRQAAGRGLQLLFYSVGIGQISSEVPQNLSASRPQDRQFILSSKKLLLSDSGFYLCAWQGLIYNEQFFGPGTRLTVL.

This chain links TRBV11-2 with TRBJ2-2; D not resolved. Trimming pared 5 bases from V and 5 bases from J, leaving 12 bases between. CDR1 and CDR2 from the germline V gene are SGHAT and FQNNGV. The CDR3 length is 14 residues. The CDR3 here is CASSAIKGTGELFF. CDR3 DNA: TGTGCCAGCAGCGCGATCAAGGGAACCGGGGAGCTGTTTTTT.

This clone has just one count. The V and J genes are TRBV4-3 and TRBJ2-2, with D unresolved. Germline CDR1 is LGHNA and CDR2 is YSLEER. The germline V and J ends were trimmed by 0 bases and 2 bases, with 10 bases remaining between them. The CDR3 has 16 amino acids. CDR3 loop: CASSQEDAPNTGELFF. The CDR3 DNA reads TGCGCCAGCAGCCAAGAGGATGCTCCTAACACCGGGGAGCTGTTTTTT.

The V and J genes are TRBV7-2 and TRBJ2-7, with D maybe TRBD2 (5 bases). With 0 bases removed from V and 0 bases from J, the gap between germline ends came to 9 bases. Germline CDR1 reads SGHTA; CDR2 reads FQGNSA. The CDR3 loop spans 15 amino acids. The CDR3 nucleotides are TGTGCCAGCAGCTTAGCGGGAGCCGTCTCCTACGAGCAGTACTTC. Amino acids: CASSLAGAVSYEQYF.

The chain carries TRBV18 and TRBJ1-2, with TRBD1 matching 7 bases. Germline CDR1 KGHSH, CDR2 LQKENI. After removal of 1 base from V and 4 bases from J, the junction contained 6 bases not matched to a gene. The CDR3 consists of 15 residues. DNA of the CDR3: TGTGCCAGCTCACCACGAGGGGGCAAGGGCTATGGCTACACCTTC. This encodes CASSPRGGKGYGYTF.

The rearrangement joins TRBV5-5 to TRBJ1-5; D gene uncertain. Trimming pared 0 bases from V and 3 bases from J, leaving 7 bases between. The CDR3 is 14 residues long. Germline V gene data show CDR1 as SGHKS and CDR2 as YYEKEE (reference sequence). The chain's CDR3 is CASSLGADNQPQHF. The CDR3 DNA follows: TGTGCCAGCAGCTTGGGTGCGGACAATCAGCCCCAGCATTTT.

The genes are TRBV5-1 and TRBJ2-6; D is unclear. In germline, CDR1 is SGHRS, CDR2 YFSETQ. The CDR3 extends over 14 amino acids. V lost 2 bases, J lost 2 bases, and 5 bases lay in between. The CDR3 reads CASSFGPGANVLTF. DNA for the CDR3: TGCGCCAGCAGCTTCGGGCCTGGGGCCAACGTCCTGACTTTC.

V and J are TRBV5-1 and TRBJ2-7; 11 bases agree with TRBD1. The CDR3 contains 15 residues. Looked up from germline, CDR1 is SGHRS and CDR2 is YFSETQ. V was pared by 4 bases and J by 4 bases, with 7 bases of the junction left unmatched. The CDR3 sequence is CASSDHRDRGYEQYF. The CDR3, as DNA: TGCGCCAGCAGCGATCACCGGGACAGGGGGTACGAGCAGTACTTC.

The V and J genes are TRBV28 and TRBJ2-7, with 8 bases identical to TRBD2. From germline, CDR1 is MDHEN and CDR2 SYDVKM. Unmatched junction bases numbered 9, after V lost 8 bases and J lost 0 bases. This CDR3 is 15 amino acids long. CDR3 bases: TGTGCCAGCTCCTACGGGGGGGCGAACTCCTACGAGCAGTACTTC. Amino acid sequence: CASSYGGANSYEQYF.

The V and J genes are TRBV5-4 and TRBJ2-3; D gene uncertain. Trimming cost V 0 bases and J 14 bases, with 19 bases left between them. Germline loops: CDR1 SGHNT, CDR2 YYREEE (reference sequence). This CDR3 comprises 14 residues. The CDR3 DNA reads TGTGCCAGCAGCTTGGATCCCCTTACTTACCGGGTGTATTTT. Amino acids: CASSLDPLTYRVYF.

This rearrangement joins TRBV15 to TRBJ2-1; D is perhaps TRBD1 (6 bases). The CDR3 is made up of 14 amino acids. Trimming pared 8 bases from V and 8 bases from J, leaving 19 bases between. The germline V gene encodes CDR1 LNHNV and CDR2 YYDKDF (reference sequence). In nucleotides, the CDR3 is TGTGCCACCGACCAGGGGTTTGCCGGCGATGAGCAGTTCTTC. This sequence encodes CATDQGFAGDEQFF.